This T cell receptor (beta chain) emerged from a study of T cell responses to AZD1222 COVID-19 vaccine. Overall study findings and caveats: CD4 TCRs linked to vaccination spanned spike, dominating at 160-218 and 743-854. Unmutated variant regions are reportedly targeted by nearly half of spike-specific TCRs. Among AZD1222 vaccinees, only 5 or 6 were seropositive at baseline.

Trimming stripped 4 bases from V and 4 bases from J, with 11 bases between. This CDR3 region has 14 residues. Germline lookup yields CDR1 MNHEY and CDR2 SMNVEV (reference sequence). The data were produced by immunoSEQ multiplex PCR, yet TCRdb's version contains in-frame clones alone and is incomplete. The data show some 120,000 clones, roughly 92% seen once. Concerning this clone: Its antigen is as yet unknown.

Sequences were derived from peripheral blood, sampled 28 days after the second AZD1222 dose. The rearrangement uses TRBV27 and TRBJ1-5, with a weak D call TRBD1 (6 bases). The source is an adult who received the AZD1222 COVID-19 vaccine. The CDR3 region is CASSSGQINQPQHF. The CDR3 bases are TGTGCCAGCAGTTCCGGACAGATTAATCAGCCCCAGCATTTT.